This T cell receptor (beta chain) was captured by sequencing in a study of blood T cells in healthy people across ages. Study observations and caveats: Estimates based on one million T cells were treated as lower bounds. There was no known CMV status for donors, so expanded clonotype changes were possibly confounded. Roughly linearly, TCR beta diversity per million T cells fell as age increased.

Comment on this clonotype: Its specificity is not known.

A sample-barcoded 5' primer and a J-beta primer mix were used in a second PCR of roughly 7 to 12 cycles. Each CDR3 protein is one row after TCRdb ran MiXCR on the 5' RACE reads. The profile shows roughly 570,000 distinct CDR3 sequences, 25% to 30% of them singletons. The sample, about 10 milliliters of peripheral blood, was drawn from each donor. The TCR comes from a woman in her 70s in good health. Sequenced sample: blood.

CDR3 in DNA: TGCGCCAGCTACGGAGATAATGAAAAACTGTTTTTT. Residues: CASYGDNEKLFF. The chain combines TRBV5-1 with TRBJ1-4; D is undetermined. The CDR3 sequence is 12 residues long. V was shortened by 7 bases and J by 4 bases, with 8 bases between the two germline ends. CDR1 is SGHRS and CDR2 is YFSETQ in the germline V gene.